The 9 T cell receptor beta chains in this list originate from one sample, sequenced in a study of control samples from healthy donors and cancer patients. Libraries were prepared by immunoSEQ multiplex PCR; TCRdb keeps only in-frame clonotypes and omits some of them. The sample lists 150,000 to 200,000 clones; just over 85% were seen once. What was sequenced was blood. These receptors were collected from a woman in her thirties in good health.

The V and J genes are TRBV19 and TRBJ1-6, with D possibly TRBD1 on 6 matching bases. The CDR3 spans 16 residues. From germline, CDR1 is LNHDA and CDR2 SQIVND (reference sequence). Trimming removed 6 bases from V and 7 bases from J, with 19 bases in between. The CDR3 region has the DNA TGTGCCAGTAGACTTGCCCTCCGGGACAACAATTCACCCCTCCACTTT. Residues: CASRLALRDNNSPLHF.

As to this clone: A read error may produce the germline difference seen at one junction end. Different DNA sequences within this sample yield the same CDR3. This sequence joins TRBV6-6 and TRBJ2-4; 8 positions agree with TRBD2. CDR1 is MNHNY, CDR2 SVGAGI, per germline (reference sequence). The CDR3 is 16 amino acids. CDR3 nucleotide sequence: TGTGCCAGCAGCTCCAGCGGGAGTGGGCCCAAAAACATTCAATACTTC. Translating it yields CASSSSGSGPKNIQYF.

This chain links TRBV11-2 with TRBJ2-2; D unclear. The V end was cut by 4 bases, the J end by 0 bases, with 0 bases between. This CDR3 region has 12 residues. The germline V gene encodes CDR1 SGHAT and CDR2 FQNNGV. The CDR3 region is CASSSNTGELFF. The CDR3 nucleotides are TGTGCCAGCAGCTCGAACACCGGGGAGCTGTTTTTT. The full variable domain, its missing parts supplied by reference TRBV11-2 and TRBJ2-2, is EAGVAQSPRYKIIEKRQSVAFWCNPISGHATLYWYQQILGQGPKLLIQFQNNGVVDDSQLPKDRFSAERLKGVDSTLKIQPAKLEDSAVYLCASSSNTGELFFGEGSRLTVL.

The chain combines TRBV30 with TRBJ1-5; 8 bases align to TRBD1. The V gene end was trimmed by 2 bases and the J gene end by 5 bases; junction bases not matched to a gene: 5. From germline, CDR1 is GTSNPN and CDR2 SVGIG (reference sequence). This CDR3 has 14 residues. The CDR3 DNA reads as TGTGCCTGGAGTAAGGGACAGGCAGATCAGCCCCAGCATTTT. Translation gives CAWSKGQADQPQHF.

The genes are TRBV5-4 and TRBJ1-1; D is ambiguous. V gave up 5 bases and J gave up 4 bases, with 15 bases separating them. The germline CDR1 and CDR2 sequences are SGHNT and YYREEE (reference sequence). This CDR3 has 14 residues. The CDR3 protein is CASRLPGESTEAFF. Here the CDR3 DNA reads TGTGCCAGCAGGCTGCCGGGTGAGAGCACTGAAGCTTTCTTT. The whole variable domain, filled in from reference TRBV5-4 and TRBJ1-1, reads ETGVTQSPTHLIKTRGQQVTLRCSSQSGHNTVSWYQQALGQGPQFIFQYYREEENGRGNFPPRFSGLQFPNYSSELNVNALELDDSALYLCASRLPGESTEAFFGQGTRLTVV.

The V gene is TRBV6-4, the J gene TRBJ1-2; tentative D call: TRBD1 (6 bases). V was cut by 11 bases and J by 8 bases, with 21 bases left in between. Germline assignment: CDR1 MRHNA and CDR2 SNTAGT. CDR3 size: 13 residues. CDR3 sequence: CAPKQRQDYGYTF. CDR3 in DNA: TGTGCCCCAAAACAGAGACAGGATTACGGCTACACCTTC.

The chain employs TRBV10-3 and TRBJ1-1, with 7 bases aligning to TRBD1. V was pared by 6 bases and J by 5 bases, with 9 bases of the junction left unmatched. The germline V gene has CDR1 ENHRY and CDR2 SYGVKD. CDR3 size: 14 residues. The CDR3 sequence: CAIRPTDRETEAFF. DNA of the CDR3: TGTGCCATCAGACCAACCGACAGGGAGACTGAAGCTTTCTTT.

This rearrangement joins TRBV5-6 to TRBJ2-5; 8 positions match TRBD1. The CDR3 consists of 16 residues. Germline V gene lookup returns CDR1 SGHDT and CDR2 YYEEEE. After removal of 0 bases from V and 3 bases from J, the junction contained 7 bases not matched to a gene. In nucleotides, the CDR3 is TGTGCCAGCAGCTTGGTTAGGACAGGGCTAGAAGAGACCCAGTACTTC. Protein: CASSLVRTGLEETQYF.

This clone is a singleton in its sample. The chain carries TRBV27 and TRBJ2-7, with D hard to call. Germline V gene sequence: CDR1 MNHEY, CDR2 SMNVEV (reference sequence). This CDR3 comprises 13 residues. Trimming took off 1 base at V and 7 bases at J, with 11 bases between the two ends. DNA for the CDR3: TGTGCCAGCAGTTTATACCCCCCTCGGGAGCAGTACTTC. This translates into CASSLYPPREQYF.